The 16 T cell receptor beta chains given below trace back to one sample, sequenced in a study of cytomegalovirus exposure and HLA in healthy donors. With 60 Vbeta and 13 Jbeta primers, the PCR was carried out. Here immunoSEQ multiplex PCR was the method, and the copy in TCRdb shows in-frame clones only, minus some. The profile shows 170,000 or so clones, approximately 82% of them singletons. Sequenced input: PBMCs. These TCRs come from a young woman in good health and CMV-seronegative.

The rearrangement joins TRBV29-1 to TRBJ2-7; D may be TRBD2 (7 bases). The CDR3 loop spans 13 amino acids. CDR1 SQVTM and CDR2 ANQGSEA come from the germline V gene. V lost 6 bases, J lost 3 bases, and 15 bases lay in between. The CDR3 spells CSVGKGGGYEQYF. CDR3 coding DNA: TGCAGCGTCGGGAAGGGGGGGGGCTACGAGCAGTACTTC.

The chain carries TRBV6-1 and TRBJ1-5; D unresolved. From germline, CDR1 is MNHNS and CDR2 SASEGT. This CDR3 comprises 14 residues. The V end lost 6 bases, the J end lost 5 bases, and 14 bases lay between the germline ends. CDR3 protein: CASSPSYRDQPQHF. The CDR3, as DNA: TGTGCCAGCAGCCCGTCCTACAGAGATCAGCCCCAGCATTTT.

This clone was detected only a few times. The chain carries TRBV11-2 and TRBJ2-7; TRBD2 aligns across 7 bases. The V gene's germline CDR1 is SGHAT and CDR2 FQNNGV. This CDR3 contains 11 residues. With V trimmed by 6 bases and J by 6 bases, 2 bases remained unmatched. CDR3 nucleotides: TGTGCCAGCAGGGGCGGGAGCGAGCAGTACTTC. This encodes CASRGGSEQYF.

This sequence joins TRBV7-9 and TRBJ2-5; tentative D call: TRBD2 (6 bases). V was shortened by 5 bases and J by 4 bases, with 20 bases between the two germline ends. CDR3 size: 16 residues. CDR1 is SEHNR and CDR2 is FQNEAQ in the germline V gene (reference sequence). For the CDR3, the DNA is TGTGCCAGCAGCAGACCTTTGATGGTCGGGGGAGAGACCCAGTACTTC. Its protein is CASSRPLMVGGETQYF.

The V call is TRBV9, the J call TRBJ2-7; 7 bases match TRBD2. CDR1 SGDLS and CDR2 YYNGEE come from the germline V gene. The trim removed 0 bases at V and 2 bases at J, leaving 5 bases unmatched. The CDR3 length is 15 residues. The CDR3 loop is CASSVGAGLTYEQYF. The CDR3 DNA reads TGTGCCAGCAGCGTAGGAGCGGGACTAACCTACGAGCAGTACTTC.

CDR3 loop: CSVPTSYEQYF. The DNA for the CDR3 is TGCAGTGTGCCGACTAGCTACGAGCAGTACTTC. This chain joins TRBV20-1 and TRBJ2-7, with D maybe TRBD2 (6 bases). The CDR3 has 11 residues. V was clipped by 7 bases and J by 3 bases, with 10 bases between them. CDR1 DFQATT and CDR2 SNEGSKA come from the germline V gene (reference sequence).

This clone was seen more than once but under ten times. The genes are TRBV27 and TRBJ2-7, with TRBD2 as a possible D gene (5 bases). Germline lookup yields CDR1 MNHEY and CDR2 SMNVEV (reference sequence). V lost 2 bases, J lost 3 bases, and 11 bases lay in between. This CDR3 contains 14 residues. In DNA form, the CDR3 reads TGTGCCAGCAGTTTAAGGTTAGCGTACTACGAGCAGTACTTC. This gives the protein CASSLRLAYYEQYF.

This sequence joins TRBV27 and TRBJ2-7, with 11 bases fitting TRBD2. The V gene's germline CDR1 is MNHEY and CDR2 SMNVEV (reference sequence). V was clipped by 8 bases and J by 0 bases; unmatched bases: 18. CDR3 length: 19 amino acids. This CDR3 reads CASHPNPLAGGLSSYEQYF. For the CDR3, the DNA is TGTGCCAGCCACCCCAACCCCCTAGCGGGGGGACTTAGCTCCTACGAGCAGTACTTC.

As DNA, the CDR3 is TGTGCCAGCAGTTTGAAGGGACTAGCCTCCCCCTCCTACAATGAGCAGTTCTTC. The encoded protein is CASSLKGLASPSYNEQFF. This chain joins TRBV27 and TRBJ2-1, with 9 nucleotides matching TRBD2. Germline V gene data show CDR1 as MNHEY and CDR2 as SMNVEV (reference sequence). The ends lost 3 bases at V and 0 bases at J; junction bases unmatched: 9. The CDR3 is 18 amino acids.

The rearrangement uses TRBV2 and TRBJ2-3; TRBD2 agrees at 10 bases. The CDR3 loop spans 16 amino acids. Trimming removed 6 bases from V and 4 bases from J; junction bases left unmatched: 10. CDR1 is SNHLY and CDR2 is FYNNEI in the germline V gene. The CDR3, as DNA: TGTGCCAGCAGCGAATTCAGCGGGAGGGAGGCAGATACGCAGTATTTT. This encodes CASSEFSGREADTQYF.

The J gene is TRBJ2-1, the V gene TRBV28; D is possibly TRBD1 (7 bases). Germline V gene lookup returns CDR1 MDHEN and CDR2 SYDVKM. Trimming took off 10 bases at V and 7 bases at J, with 17 bases between the two ends. This CDR3 spans 13 amino acids. In DNA, the CDR3 is TGTGCCACAAGCCAGGGGGGAGGTAATGAGCAGTTCTTC. It specifies CATSQGGGNEQFF.

CDR3 sequence reads: CASSQDFTSGTYEQYF. The CDR3 DNA reads as TGTGCCAGCAGCCAAGACTTCACGAGCGGGACCTACGAGCAGTACTTC. J is TRBJ2-7 and V is TRBV14, with 7 bases lining up with TRBD2. CDR1 is SGHDN, CDR2 FVKESK, per germline. The V segment lost 0 bases and the J segment 2 bases; nucleotides outside the gene matches: 7. This CDR3 region has 16 residues.

V is TRBV4-2 and J is TRBJ2-1, with 7 bases that match TRBD1. Germline trimming cut 2 bases from V and 7 bases from J; bases unmatched to any gene: 2. Germline V gives CDR1 LGHNA, CDR2 YNFKEQ. CDR3 length: 13 amino acids. This CDR3 is CASSQLQGNEQFF. The CDR3 region has the DNA TGTGCCAGCAGCCAACTACAGGGGAATGAGCAGTTCTTC.

V usage is TRBV19 and J usage is TRBJ2-1; 11 bases agree with TRBD2. The CDR3 spans 17 residues. Germline V gives CDR1 LNHDA, CDR2 SQIVND (reference sequence). Trimming removed 10 bases from V and 8 bases from J; junction bases left unmatched: 19. CDR3 bases: TGTGCCACTACCGGGACGCGGACTAGCGGGCCCTTAGATGAGCAGTTCTTC. Translation gives CATTGTRTSGPLDEQFF.

The chain combines TRBV7-2 with TRBJ2-5; TRBD2 aligns across 9 bases. The CDR3 has 15 residues. Germline V gene sequence: CDR1 SGHTA, CDR2 FQGNSA. V trimming: 5 bases; J trimming: 5 bases; junction bases outside the gene matches: 9. The CDR3 nucleotides are TGTGCCAGCAGCACAGTAGCGGGAGCCGGCGAGACCCAGTACTTC. Translated, it gives CASSTVAGAGETQYF.

The chain uses TRBV7-2 and TRBJ2-5; a possible D gene is TRBD2 (6 bases). This CDR3 is built from 14 residues. V lost 2 bases, J lost 4 bases, and 11 bases lay in between. Germline assignment: CDR1 SGHTA and CDR2 FQGNSA. CDR3 DNA: TGTGCCAGCAGCTTAAACCAGGGAGGAGAGACCCAGTACTTC. The encoded protein is CASSLNQGGETQYF.